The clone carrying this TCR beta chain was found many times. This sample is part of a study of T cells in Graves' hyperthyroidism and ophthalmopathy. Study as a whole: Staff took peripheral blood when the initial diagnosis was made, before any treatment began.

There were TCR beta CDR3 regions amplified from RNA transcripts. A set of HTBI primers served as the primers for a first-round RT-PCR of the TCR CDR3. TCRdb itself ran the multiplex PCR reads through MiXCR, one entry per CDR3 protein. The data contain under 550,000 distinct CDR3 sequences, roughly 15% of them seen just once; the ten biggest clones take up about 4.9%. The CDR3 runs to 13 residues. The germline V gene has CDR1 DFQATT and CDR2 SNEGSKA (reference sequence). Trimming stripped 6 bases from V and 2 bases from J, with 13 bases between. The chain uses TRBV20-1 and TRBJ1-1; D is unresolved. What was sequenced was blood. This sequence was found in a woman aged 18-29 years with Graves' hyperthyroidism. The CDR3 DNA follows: TGCAGTGCGCGTCGAGACGGTAACACTGAAGCTTTCTTT. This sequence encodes CSARRDGNTEAFF.